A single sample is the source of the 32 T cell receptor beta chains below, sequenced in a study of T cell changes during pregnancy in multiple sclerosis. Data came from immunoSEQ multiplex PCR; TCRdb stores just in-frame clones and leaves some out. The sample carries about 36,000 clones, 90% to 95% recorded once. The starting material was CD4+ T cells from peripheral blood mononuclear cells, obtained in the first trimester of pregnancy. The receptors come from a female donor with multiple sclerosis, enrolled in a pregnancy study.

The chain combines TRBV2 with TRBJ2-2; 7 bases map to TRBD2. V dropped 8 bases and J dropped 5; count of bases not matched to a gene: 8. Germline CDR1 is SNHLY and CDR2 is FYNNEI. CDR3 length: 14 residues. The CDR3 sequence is CASLNAGGTGELFF. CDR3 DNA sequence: TGTGCCAGCCTAAATGCCGGGGGGACCGGGGAGCTGTTTTTT. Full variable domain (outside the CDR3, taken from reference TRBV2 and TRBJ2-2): EPEVTQTPSHQVTQMGQEVILRCVPISNHLYFYWYRQILGQKVEFLVSFYNNEISEKSEIFDDQFSVERPDGSNFTLKIRSTKLEDSAMYFCASLNAGGTGELFFGEGSRLTVL.

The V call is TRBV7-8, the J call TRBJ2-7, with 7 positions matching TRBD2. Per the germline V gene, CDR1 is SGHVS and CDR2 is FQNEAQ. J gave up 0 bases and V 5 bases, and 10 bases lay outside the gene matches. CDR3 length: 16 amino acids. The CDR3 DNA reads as TGTGCCAGCAGCGTTAGCGGGTTTCTCAGCTCCTACGAGCAGTACTTC. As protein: CASSVSGFLSSYEQYF.

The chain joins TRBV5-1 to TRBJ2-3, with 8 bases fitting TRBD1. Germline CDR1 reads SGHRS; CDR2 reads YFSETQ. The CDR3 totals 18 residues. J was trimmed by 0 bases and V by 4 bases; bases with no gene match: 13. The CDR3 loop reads CASSLPPGQVASTDTQYF. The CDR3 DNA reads TGCGCCAGCAGCCTCCCGCCGGGACAGGTAGCTAGCACAGATACGCAGTATTTT.

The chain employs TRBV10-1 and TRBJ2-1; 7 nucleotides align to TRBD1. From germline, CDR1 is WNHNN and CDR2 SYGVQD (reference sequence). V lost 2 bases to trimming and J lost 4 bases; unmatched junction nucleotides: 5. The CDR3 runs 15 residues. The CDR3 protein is CASSEDGTVYNEQFF. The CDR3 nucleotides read TGCGCCAGCAGTGAGGACGGGACAGTTTACAATGAGCAGTTCTTC.

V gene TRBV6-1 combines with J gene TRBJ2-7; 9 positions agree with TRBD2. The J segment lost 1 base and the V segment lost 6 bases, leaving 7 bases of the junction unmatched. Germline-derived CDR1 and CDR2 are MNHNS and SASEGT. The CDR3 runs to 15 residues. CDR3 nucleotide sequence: TGTGCCAGCAGCAGGGGGGCGGGAGGGTCCTACGAGCAGTACTTC. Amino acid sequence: CASSRGAGGSYEQYF.

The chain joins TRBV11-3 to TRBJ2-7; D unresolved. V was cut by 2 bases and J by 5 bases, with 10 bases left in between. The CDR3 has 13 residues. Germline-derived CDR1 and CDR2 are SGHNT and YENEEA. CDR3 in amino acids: CASSLNLGNEQYF. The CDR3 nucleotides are TGTGCCAGCAGCTTAAATCTTGGCAACGAGCAGTACTTC. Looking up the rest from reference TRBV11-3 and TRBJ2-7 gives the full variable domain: EAGVVQSPRYKIIEKKQPVAFWCNPISGHNTLYWYLQNLGQGPELLIRYENEEAVDDSQLPKDRFSAERLKGVDSTLKIQPAELGDSAVYLCASSLNLGNEQYFGPGTRLTVT.

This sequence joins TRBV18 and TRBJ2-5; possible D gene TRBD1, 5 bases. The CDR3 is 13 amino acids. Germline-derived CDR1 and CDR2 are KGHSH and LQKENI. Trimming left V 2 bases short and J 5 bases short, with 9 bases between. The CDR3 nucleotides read TGTGCCAGCTCACCAGTTTCAGGGGAGACCCAGTACTTC. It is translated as CASSPVSGETQYF.

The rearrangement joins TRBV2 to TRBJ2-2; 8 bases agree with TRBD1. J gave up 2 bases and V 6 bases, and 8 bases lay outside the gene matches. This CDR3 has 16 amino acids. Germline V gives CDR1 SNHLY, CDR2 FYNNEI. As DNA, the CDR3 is TGTGCCAGCAGGGCAGGGGGCCATCGCAACACCGGGGAGCTGTTTTTT. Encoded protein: CASRAGGHRNTGELFF. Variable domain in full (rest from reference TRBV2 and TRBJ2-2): EPEVTQTPSHQVTQMGQEVILRCVPISNHLYFYWYRQILGQKVEFLVSFYNNEISEKSEIFDDQFSVERPDGSNFTLKIRSTKLEDSAMYFCASRAGGHRNTGELFFGEGSRLTVL.

The CDR3 protein is CASRERGLNTEAFF. The CDR3 nucleotides read TGTGCCAGCAGGGAGAGGGGGTTGAACACTGAAGCTTTCTTT. The chain combines TRBV6-1 with TRBJ1-1; D may be TRBD1 (6 bases). V lost 6 bases and J 0 bases, leaving 11 bases between the germline ends. Germline lookup yields CDR1 MNHNS and CDR2 SASEGT. The CDR3 is 14 amino acids.

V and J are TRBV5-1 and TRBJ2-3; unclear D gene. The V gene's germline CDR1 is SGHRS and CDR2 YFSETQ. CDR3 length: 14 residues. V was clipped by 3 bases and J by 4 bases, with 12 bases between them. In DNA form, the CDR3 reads TGCGCCAGCAGCTCCACCTTAAGCGCAGATACGCAGTATTTT. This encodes CASSSTLSADTQYF.

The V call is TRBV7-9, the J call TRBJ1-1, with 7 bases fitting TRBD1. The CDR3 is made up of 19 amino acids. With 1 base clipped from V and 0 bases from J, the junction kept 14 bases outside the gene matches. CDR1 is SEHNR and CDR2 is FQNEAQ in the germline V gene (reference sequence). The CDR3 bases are TGTGCCAGCAGCTTAGTTTTCGGGACAGCGACGAGGATGAACACTGAAGCTTTCTTT. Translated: CASSLVFGTATRMNTEAFF. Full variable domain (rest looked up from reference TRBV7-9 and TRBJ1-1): DTGVSQNPRHKITKRGQNVTFRCDPISEHNRLYWYRQTLGQGPEFLTYFQNEAQLEKSRLLSDRFSAERPKGSFSTLEIQRTEQGDSAMYLCASSLVFGTATRMNTEAFFGQGTRLTVV.

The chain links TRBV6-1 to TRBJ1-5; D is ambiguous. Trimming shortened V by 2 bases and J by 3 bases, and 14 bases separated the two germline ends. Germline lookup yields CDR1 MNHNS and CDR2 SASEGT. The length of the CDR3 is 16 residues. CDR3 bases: TGTGCCAGCAGTGAAAATATTGAAGCGTACAATCAGCCCCAGCATTTT. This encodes CASSENIEAYNQPQHF.

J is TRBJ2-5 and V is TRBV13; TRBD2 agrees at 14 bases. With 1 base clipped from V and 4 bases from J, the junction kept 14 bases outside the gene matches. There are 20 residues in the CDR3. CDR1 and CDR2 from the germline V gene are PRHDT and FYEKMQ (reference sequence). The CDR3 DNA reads TGTGCCAGCAGCTTAGCCCTGACTAGCGGGGGGGCCAAGGGTTTAGAGACCCAGTACTTC. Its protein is CASSLALTSGGAKGLETQYF.

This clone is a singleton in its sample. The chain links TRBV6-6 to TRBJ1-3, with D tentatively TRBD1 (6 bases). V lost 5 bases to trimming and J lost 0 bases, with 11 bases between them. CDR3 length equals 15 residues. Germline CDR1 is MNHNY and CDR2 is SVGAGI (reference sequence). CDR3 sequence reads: CASSPGVDSGNTIYF. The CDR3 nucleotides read TGTGCCAGCAGTCCAGGGGTCGACTCTGGAAACACCATATATTTT.

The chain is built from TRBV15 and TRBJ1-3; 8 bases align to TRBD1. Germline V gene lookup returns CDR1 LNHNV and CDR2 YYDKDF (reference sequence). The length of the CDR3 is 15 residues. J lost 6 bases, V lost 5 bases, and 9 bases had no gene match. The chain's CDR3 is CATSRSGGRVNTIYF. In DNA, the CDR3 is TGTGCCACCAGCCGTTCAGGGGGCAGGGTAAACACCATATATTTT.

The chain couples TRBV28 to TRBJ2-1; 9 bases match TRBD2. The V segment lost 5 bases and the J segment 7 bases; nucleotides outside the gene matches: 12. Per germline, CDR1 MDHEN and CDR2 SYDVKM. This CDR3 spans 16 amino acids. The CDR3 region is CASSLSGSPIRNEQFF. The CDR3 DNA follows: TGTGCCAGCAGTCTTAGCGGGAGCCCGATTCGGAATGAGCAGTTCTTC.

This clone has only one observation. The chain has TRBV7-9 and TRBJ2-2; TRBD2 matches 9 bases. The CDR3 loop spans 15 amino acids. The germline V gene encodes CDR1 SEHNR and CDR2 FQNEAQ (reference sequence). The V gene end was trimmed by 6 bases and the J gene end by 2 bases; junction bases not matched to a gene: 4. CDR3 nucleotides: TGTGCCAGCAGTTTTAGCGGGGGTAACACCGGGGAGCTGTTTTTT. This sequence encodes CASSFSGGNTGELFF.

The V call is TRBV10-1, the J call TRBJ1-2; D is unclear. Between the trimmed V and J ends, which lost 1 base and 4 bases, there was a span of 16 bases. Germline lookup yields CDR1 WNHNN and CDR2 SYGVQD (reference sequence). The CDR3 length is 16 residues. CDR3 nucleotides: TGCGCCAGCAGTGAGTATCACAGTTCGACTATCTATGGCTACACCTTC. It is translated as CASSEYHSSTIYGYTF.

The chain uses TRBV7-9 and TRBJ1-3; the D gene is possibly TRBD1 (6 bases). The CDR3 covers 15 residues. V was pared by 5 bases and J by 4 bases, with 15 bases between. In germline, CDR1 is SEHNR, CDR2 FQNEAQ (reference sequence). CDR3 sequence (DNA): TGTGCCAGCAGCCCAACTACAGGGTCCGGAAACACCATATATTTT. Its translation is CASSPTTGSGNTIYF. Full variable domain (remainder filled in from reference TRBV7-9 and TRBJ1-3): DTGVSQNPRHKITKRGQNVTFRCDPISEHNRLYWYRQTLGQGPEFLTYFQNEAQLEKSRLLSDRFSAERPKGSFSTLEIQRTEQGDSAMYLCASSPTTGSGNTIYFGEGSWLTVV.

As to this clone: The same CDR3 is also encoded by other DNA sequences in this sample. This chain's CDR3 is CASSLGTSGSTDTQYF. The CDR3 DNA follows: TGTGCCAGCAGCTTGGGGACTAGCGGGTCCACAGATACGCAGTATTTT. This sequence joins TRBV7-6 and TRBJ2-3, with 12 bases matching TRBD2. The CDR3 extends over 16 amino acids. V was clipped by 3 bases and J by 2 bases; unmatched bases: 3. Germline V gene sequence: CDR1 SGHVS, CDR2 FNYEAQ.

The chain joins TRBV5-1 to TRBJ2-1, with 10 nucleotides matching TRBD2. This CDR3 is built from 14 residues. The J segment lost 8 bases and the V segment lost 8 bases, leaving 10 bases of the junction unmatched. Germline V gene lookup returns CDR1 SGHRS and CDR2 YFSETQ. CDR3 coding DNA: TGCGCCAGTATGGCCAGCGGGAGGGTGGATGAGCAGTTCTTC. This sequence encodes CASMASGRVDEQFF. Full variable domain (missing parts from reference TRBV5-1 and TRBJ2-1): KAGVTQTPRYLIKTRGQQVTLSCSPISGHRSVSWYQQTPGQGLQFLFEYFSETQRNKGNFPGRFSGRQFSNSRSEMNVSTLELGDSALYLCASMASGRVDEQFFGPGTRLTVL.

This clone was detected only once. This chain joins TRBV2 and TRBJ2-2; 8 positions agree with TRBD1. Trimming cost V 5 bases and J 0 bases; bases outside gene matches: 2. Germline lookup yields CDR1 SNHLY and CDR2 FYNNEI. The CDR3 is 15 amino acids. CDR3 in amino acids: CASSRGQANTGELFF. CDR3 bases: TGTGCCAGCAGTAGGGGACAGGCGAACACCGGGGAGCTGTTTTTT.

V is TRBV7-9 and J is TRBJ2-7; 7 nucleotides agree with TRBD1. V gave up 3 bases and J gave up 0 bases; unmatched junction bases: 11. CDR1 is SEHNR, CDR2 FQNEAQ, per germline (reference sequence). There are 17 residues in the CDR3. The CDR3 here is CASSFGSGTAFSYEQYF. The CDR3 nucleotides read TGTGCCAGCAGCTTCGGTTCCGGGACAGCCTTCTCCTACGAGCAGTACTTC.

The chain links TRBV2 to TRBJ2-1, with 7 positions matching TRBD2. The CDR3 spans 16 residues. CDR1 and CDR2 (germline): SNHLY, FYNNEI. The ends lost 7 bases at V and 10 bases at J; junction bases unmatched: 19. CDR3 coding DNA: TGTGCCAGCAACCACCCGGGACTACCCTATAAGGGAGAGCAGTTCTTC. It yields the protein CASNHPGLPYKGEQFF. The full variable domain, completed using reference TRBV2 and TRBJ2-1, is EPEVTQTPSHQVTQMGQEVILRCVPISNHLYFYWYRQILGQKVEFLVSFYNNEISEKSEIFDDQFSVERPDGSNFTLKIRSTKLEDSAMYFCASNHPGLPYKGEQFFGPGTRLTVL.

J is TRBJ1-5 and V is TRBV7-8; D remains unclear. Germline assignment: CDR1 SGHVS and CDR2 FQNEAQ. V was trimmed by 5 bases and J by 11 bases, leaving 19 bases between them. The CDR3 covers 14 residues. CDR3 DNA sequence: TGTGCCAGCAGCATATTGCAAGGAGGGTCCGCCCAGCATTTT. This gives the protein CASSILQGGSAQHF. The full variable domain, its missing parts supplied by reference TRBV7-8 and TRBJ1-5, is GAGVSQSPRYKVAKRGQDVALRCDPISGHVSLFWYQQALGQGPEFLTYFQNEAQLDKSGLPSDRFFAERPEGSVSTLKIQRTQQEDSAVYLCASSILQGGSAQHFGDGTRLSIL.

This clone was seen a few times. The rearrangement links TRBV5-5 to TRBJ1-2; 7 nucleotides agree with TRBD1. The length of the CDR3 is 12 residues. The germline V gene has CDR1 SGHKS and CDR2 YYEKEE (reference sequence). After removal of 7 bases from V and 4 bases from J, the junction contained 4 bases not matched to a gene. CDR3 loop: CASDQGGYGYTF. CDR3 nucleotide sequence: TGTGCCAGCGATCAGGGGGGCTATGGCTACACCTTC.

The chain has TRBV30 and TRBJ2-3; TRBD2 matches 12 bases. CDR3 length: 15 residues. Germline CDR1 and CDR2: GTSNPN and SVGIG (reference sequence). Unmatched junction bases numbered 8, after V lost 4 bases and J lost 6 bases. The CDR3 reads CAWKKTSGSMDTQYF. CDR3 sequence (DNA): TGTGCCTGGAAAAAGACTAGCGGGAGTATGGATACGCAGTATTTT.

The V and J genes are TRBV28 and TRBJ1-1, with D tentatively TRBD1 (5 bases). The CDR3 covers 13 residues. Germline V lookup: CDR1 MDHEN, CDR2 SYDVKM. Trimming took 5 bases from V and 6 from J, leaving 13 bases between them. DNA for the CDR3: TGTGCCAGCAGTCTTCTCGACAGAGCTGAAGCTTTCTTT. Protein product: CASSLLDRAEAFF.

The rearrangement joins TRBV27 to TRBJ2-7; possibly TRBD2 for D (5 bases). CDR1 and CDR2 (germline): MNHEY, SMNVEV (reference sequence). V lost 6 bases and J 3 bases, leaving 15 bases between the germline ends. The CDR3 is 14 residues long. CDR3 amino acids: CASRASGVSYEQYF. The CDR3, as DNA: TGTGCCAGCAGGGCGAGCGGTGTAAGCTACGAGCAGTACTTC.

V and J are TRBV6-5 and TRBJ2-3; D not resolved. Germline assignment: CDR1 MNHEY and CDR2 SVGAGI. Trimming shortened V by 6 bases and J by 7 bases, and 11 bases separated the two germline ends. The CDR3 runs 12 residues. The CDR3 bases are TGTGCCAGCAGCCCAGGCTGGAATACGCAGTATTTT. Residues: CASSPGWNTQYF.

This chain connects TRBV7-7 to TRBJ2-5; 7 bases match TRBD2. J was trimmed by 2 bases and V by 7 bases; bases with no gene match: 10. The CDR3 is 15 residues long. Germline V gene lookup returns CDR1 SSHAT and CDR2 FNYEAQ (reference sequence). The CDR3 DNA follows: TGTGCCAGCACCGCGGGGAGCGGGGCGCAAGAGACCCAGTACTTC. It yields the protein CASTAGSGAQETQYF.

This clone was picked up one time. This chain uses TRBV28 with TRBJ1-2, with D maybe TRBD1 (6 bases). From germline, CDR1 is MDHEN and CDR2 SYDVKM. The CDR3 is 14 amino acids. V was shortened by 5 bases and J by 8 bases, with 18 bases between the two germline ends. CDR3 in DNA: TGTGCCAGCAGTGAAGGGGGTTTTATTGAAGGCTACACCTTC. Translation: CASSEGGFIEGYTF.